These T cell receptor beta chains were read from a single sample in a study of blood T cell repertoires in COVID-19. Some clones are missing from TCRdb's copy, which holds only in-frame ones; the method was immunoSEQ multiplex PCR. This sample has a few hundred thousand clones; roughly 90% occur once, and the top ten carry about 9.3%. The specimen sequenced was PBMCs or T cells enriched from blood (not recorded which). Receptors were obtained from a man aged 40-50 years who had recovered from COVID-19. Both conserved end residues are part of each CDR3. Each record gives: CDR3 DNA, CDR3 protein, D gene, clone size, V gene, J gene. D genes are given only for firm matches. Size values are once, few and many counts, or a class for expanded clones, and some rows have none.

CDR3nt: TGCGCCAGCAGCCAAGGGGAGTCAATCTCCTATGGCTACACCTTC
CDR3aa: CASSQGESISYGYTF
d_gene: -
abundance: once
v_gene: TRBV4-1
j_gene: TRBJ1-2

CDR3nt: TGTGCTAGTGGGGGGACAGCAGCCAGGCACGAGCAGTACTTC
CDR3aa: CASGGTAARHEQYF
d_gene: TRBD1
abundance: -
v_gene: TRBV12-5
j_gene: TRBJ2-7

CDR3nt: TGCAGCGTTGAAGGGGCTCGGAACACTGAAGCTTTCTTT
CDR3aa: CSVEGARNTEAFF
d_gene: -
abundance: -
v_gene: TRBV29-1
j_gene: TRBJ1-1

CDR3nt: TGTGCCAGCAGCTTAGCCGGACAGGGGGCAGGGGAAAAACTGTTTTTT
CDR3aa: CASSLAGQGAGEKLFF
d_gene: TRBD1
abundance: -
v_gene: TRBV7-9
j_gene: TRBJ1-4

CDR3nt: TGTGCCGGCGTCGGGGGGGGCAATCAGCCCCAGCATTTT
CDR3aa: CAGVGGGNQPQHF
d_gene: -
abundance: -
v_gene: TRBV9
j_gene: TRBJ1-5

CDR3nt: TGTGCCAGCAGCCAAGATGGGGACAGAAACAATGAGCAGTTCTTC
CDR3aa: CASSQDGDRNNEQFF
d_gene: TRBD1
abundance: few
v_gene: TRBV4-2
j_gene: TRBJ2-1

CDR3nt: TGTGCCAGCAGCCGGACAGGGGCGAGCAATCAGCCCCAGCATTTT
CDR3aa: CASSRTGASNQPQHF
d_gene: TRBD1
abundance: -
v_gene: TRBV3-1/TRBV3-2
j_gene: TRBJ1-5

CDR3nt: TGTGCCAGTTCTGGCTCCTATGGCTACACCTTC
CDR3aa: CASSGSYGYTF
d_gene: -
abundance: -
v_gene: TRBV27
j_gene: TRBJ1-2

CDR3nt: TGTGCCAGTAGTATCCGACCGACTCAAGAGACCCAGTACTTC
CDR3aa: CASSIRPTQETQYF
d_gene: -
abundance: -
v_gene: TRBV19
j_gene: TRBJ2-5

CDR3nt: TGTGCCAGCAGCGTAGTTCTAGCGGGAGTAGAGACCCAGTACTTC
CDR3aa: CASSVVLAGVETQYF
d_gene: TRBD2
abundance: -
v_gene: TRBV9
j_gene: TRBJ2-5

CDR3nt: TGTGCCAGTAGTACCCACCCTACCTGGGGGGAGGTAGGGTATGGCTACACCTTC
CDR3aa: CASSTHPTWGEVGYGYTF
d_gene: -
abundance: -
v_gene: TRBV19
j_gene: TRBJ1-2

CDR3nt: TGTGCCAGCAGCTTAGAACTAGATCTGGCCCAGTACTTC
CDR3aa: CASSLELDLAQYF
d_gene: -
abundance: -
v_gene: TRBV7-9
j_gene: TRBJ2-5

CDR3nt: TGTGCCAGCAGCCGACGTAGCGGGTTGATTCAAGAGACCCAGTACTTC
CDR3aa: CASSRRSGLIQETQYF
d_gene: TRBD2
abundance: -
v_gene: TRBV7-8
j_gene: TRBJ2-5

CDR3nt: TGTGCCACCAGCAGAGAGGGACCACTAGCGGGAGGACCGAACACCGGGGAGCTGTTTTTT
CDR3aa: CATSREGPLAGGPNTGELFF
d_gene: TRBD2
abundance: -
v_gene: TRBV15
j_gene: TRBJ2-2

CDR3nt: TGTGCCAGCAGTCTTACTACCTCTGGACTAGCGGGGGAGACCCAGTACTTC
CDR3aa: CASSLTTSGLAGETQYF
d_gene: TRBD2
abundance: -
v_gene: TRBV28
j_gene: TRBJ2-5

CDR3nt: TGCGCCAGCAGCCAATTTTTTCTTTGGGAGGGGACCTTAGCCAAAAACATTCAGTACTTC
CDR3aa: CASSQFFLWEGTLAKNIQYF
d_gene: TRBD2
abundance: -
v_gene: TRBV4-1
j_gene: TRBJ2-4

CDR3nt: TGTGCCAGCAGCTTGGGTAGCGACTCTGGAAACACCATATATTTT
CDR3aa: CASSLGSDSGNTIYF
d_gene: -
abundance: -
v_gene: TRBV5-8
j_gene: TRBJ1-3

CDR3nt: TGCGCCAGCAGCCTCGTACAGGGGCGGTACAATGAGCAGTTCTTC
CDR3aa: CASSLVQGRYNEQFF
d_gene: TRBD1
abundance: -
v_gene: TRBV4-3
j_gene: TRBJ2-1

CDR3nt: TGTGCCAGCAGTTTAGGGGGGACAGGGAATGAAAAACTGTTTTTT
CDR3aa: CASSLGGTGNEKLFF
d_gene: TRBD1
abundance: few
v_gene: TRBV28
j_gene: TRBJ1-4

CDR3nt: TGTGCCAGCAGCCTAACGGGACATTCCTACGAGCAGTACTTC
CDR3aa: CASSLTGHSYEQYF
d_gene: -
abundance: -
v_gene: TRBV11-2
j_gene: TRBJ2-7

CDR3nt: TGTGCCAGCAGTGTCCACTCTGGGGCCAACGTCCTGACTTTC
CDR3aa: CASSVHSGANVLTF
d_gene: -
abundance: -
v_gene: TRBV28
j_gene: TRBJ2-6

CDR3nt: TGTGCCAGCAGCCCCCAGGGGGTAAGCTCTGGAAACACCATATATTTT
CDR3aa: CASSPQGVSSGNTIYF
d_gene: TRBD1
abundance: -
v_gene: TRBV7-2
j_gene: TRBJ1-3

CDR3nt: TGTGCCAGCAGTTCGCGGGATGACAATGAGCAGTTCTTC
CDR3aa: CASSSRDDNEQFF
d_gene: -
abundance: once
v_gene: TRBV12-3/TRBV12-4
j_gene: TRBJ2-1

CDR3nt: TGTGCCAGAACCCCACAGGGAACTGAAGCTTTCTTT
CDR3aa: CARTPQGTEAFF
d_gene: -
abundance: few
v_gene: TRBV5-3
j_gene: TRBJ1-1

CDR3nt: TGTGCCAGCAGTCCACCGGGGTTAGCCAAAAACATTCAGTACTTC
CDR3aa: CASSPPGLAKNIQYF
d_gene: -
abundance: -
v_gene: TRBV6-5
j_gene: TRBJ2-4

CDR3nt: TGCGCCAGCAGCGGACAGGGAGGGAACATTCAGTACTTC
CDR3aa: CASSGQGGNIQYF
d_gene: -
abundance: -
v_gene: TRBV10-1
j_gene: TRBJ2-4